Sequencing of this TCR beta chain was carried out in a study of beta chain features in type 1 diabetes. Background on the study: Patients did not differ from healthy donors in age, gender or cell yield. The study's findings and limits: A greater similarity of naive, central memory and Treg TCRB repertoires was seen among patients than among healthy donors. Fewer junction insertions and more nucleotide deletions appeared in type 1 diabetes patients.

Germline CDR1 and CDR2: SGHVS and FQNEAQ. This CDR3 has 15 amino acids. V dropped 5 bases and J dropped 5; count of bases not matched to a gene: 7. Investigators reverse transcribed all isolated RNA, so they sequenced expressed TCRB transcripts. Profiled with immunoSEQ multiplex PCR; TCRdb holds only in-frame clones, not every one. The sample lists 120,000 to 150,000 clones; 48% were seen once. With regard to this clone: Its antigen is as yet unknown.

The chain uses TRBV7-8 and TRBJ2-2; 8 nucleotides align to TRBD1. The receptor comes from a man aged 18 to 30 in good health. Sequencing input: Tregs from blood. The CDR3 sequence: CASSAAGGWTGELFF. The DNA for the CDR3 is TGTGCCAGCAGCGCGGCAGGGGGCTGGACCGGGGAGCTGTTTTTT.